The next 10 T cell receptor beta chains were all read from a single sample in a study of vaccination effects on CD4 cells after COVID-19. After expansion with viral peptide pools in the ViraFEST assay, antigen-specific CD4+ T cells were sequenced. Culture lasted about ten days before CD4+ T cell isolation. Absence of prior SARS-CoV-2 infection characterized the vaccine recipients, who showed negative nucleocapsid antibodies. Their antigens are not known. The table came from immunoSEQ multiplex PCR; TCRdb's copy has only in-frame clones and leaves some out. The sample lists 65,000 or so clones, more than 70% occurring once. Sequencing was performed on CD4+ T cells from PBMCs cultured with HCoV-NL63 spike peptides, taken before COVID-19 vaccination. These receptor sequences come from a human donor who received a COVID-19 vaccine.

This clone has a handful of counts. The J gene is TRBJ1-1, the V gene TRBV5-1; TRBD1 matches at 7 bases. The CDR3 totals 17 residues. V lost 0 bases and J lost 1; bases outside the gene matches: 9. Germline V gene lookup returns CDR1 SGHRS and CDR2 YFSETQ. The CDR3 bases are TGCGCCAGCAGCTTGGGACCTCCAGGGACAGCGAACACTGAAGCTTTCTTT. Translating gives CASSLGPPGTANTEAFF.

The rearrangement uses TRBV13 and TRBJ1-3; perhaps TRBD1 as D (6 bases). The CDR3 extends over 16 amino acids. With 0 bases removed from V and 0 bases from J, the gap between germline ends came to 9 bases. Per germline, CDR1 PRHDT and CDR2 FYEKMQ (reference sequence). CDR3 in DNA: TGTGCCAGCAGCTTAGGACAGGGTTTCTCTGGAAACACCATATATTTT. This translates into CASSLGQGFSGNTIYF.

This chain joins TRBV11-1 and TRBJ1-1; 10 nucleotides line up with TRBD1. Germline trimming cut 4 bases from V and 8 bases from J; bases unmatched to any gene: 10. The germline gives CDR1 SGHAT, CDR2 FQDESV (reference sequence). This CDR3 has 15 amino acids. DNA of the CDR3: TGTGCCAGCAGCTCAGAAATGGGACAGGGGACCGAAGCTTTCTTT. Its protein is CASSSEMGQGTEAFF.

This clone has a handful of counts. CDR3 loop: CASSQRTGGNQPQHF. CDR3 coding DNA: TGTGCCAGCAGCCAACGGACAGGGGGCAATCAGCCCCAGCATTTT. The rearrangement links TRBV7-2 to TRBJ1-5, with 9 bases matching TRBD1. This CDR3 comprises 15 residues. V trimming: 5 bases; J trimming: 2 bases; junction bases outside the gene matches: 4. Germline V gives CDR1 SGHTA, CDR2 FQGNSA.

The genes are TRBV5-1 and TRBJ2-1, with 11 bases aligning to TRBD1. The V gene's germline CDR1 is SGHRS and CDR2 YFSETQ. Trimming removed 5 bases from V and 8 bases from J; junction bases left unmatched: 6. The CDR3 runs 14 residues. For the CDR3, the DNA is TGCGCCAGCAGAACGGGACAGGGGGTCGATGAGCAGTTCTTC. It specifies CASRTGQGVDEQFF.

This chain joins TRBV24-1 and TRBJ2-5; no clear D. Trimming took 4 bases from V and 4 from J, leaving 12 bases between them. The CDR3 runs 14 residues. Germline V gene sequence: CDR1 KGHDR, CDR2 SFDVKD. The CDR3 DNA sequence: TGTGCCACCAGTGACCCGTCAGGTGGAGAGACCCAGTACTTC. Translation: CATSDPSGGETQYF.

The CDR3 region has the DNA TGTGCCAGCAGTTTAAGCACAGATACGCAGTATTTT. It specifies CASSLSTDTQYF. The chain combines TRBV12-3 or TRBV12-4 with TRBJ2-3; no firm D call. Trimming shortened V by 2 bases and J by 0 bases, and 0 bases separated the two germline ends. CDR3 length equals 12 residues.

This clone has just a few counts. This rearrangement joins TRBV14 to TRBJ1-6, with D maybe TRBD1 (6 bases). Trimming cost V 0 bases and J 9 bases, with 15 bases left between them. CDR1 SGHDN and CDR2 FVKESK come from the germline V gene. This CDR3 is built from 16 residues. The CDR3 here is CASSQEARRGASPLHF. CDR3 nucleotides: TGTGCCAGCAGCCAAGAGGCCCGGCGGGGGGCTTCACCCCTCCACTTT.

The chain is built from TRBV5-4 and TRBJ1-2; TRBD1 is a possible D gene (5 bases). The CDR3 runs to 14 residues. V lost 4 bases, J lost 2 bases, and 12 bases lay in between. Germline-derived CDR1 and CDR2 are SGHNT and YYREEE (reference sequence). The CDR3 loop is CASSAPGRNYGYTF. CDR3 in DNA: TGTGCCAGCAGCGCACCGGGACGGAACTATGGCTACACCTTC.

This clone was recorded once. This chain links TRBV2 with TRBJ2-1, with D possibly being TRBD1 (5 bases). The germline V gene encodes CDR1 SNHLY and CDR2 FYNNEI. Deletions cut 2 bases from V and 2 bases from J, with 7 bases between. The CDR3 totals 14 residues. CDR3 DNA sequence: TGTGCCAGCAGTGAACAGGGTCCCTACAATGAGCAGTTCTTC. Translated, it gives CASSEQGPYNEQFF.